This TCR beta chain was sequenced in a study of identical twins. Study results and caveats: For zero-insertion analyses, partial confounding could come from invariant MAIT and iNKT cells.

TCRdb ran MiXCR on the 5' RACE reads and lists one entry per CDR3 protein. The sample yields 500,000 to 700,000 distinct CDR3 sequences, under 8.5% seen once. This clonotype was counted only a few times. Its antigen is unidentified. Germline lookup yields CDR1 DFQATT and CDR2 SNEGSKA (reference sequence). CDR3 length: 12 amino acids. Trimming removed 3 bases at V and 1 base at J, with 6 bases between. These data also featured in a second study, about yellow fever vaccine responses in identical twins.

This receptor was obtained from a woman younger than 30 in good health. The gene calls are TRBV20-1 and TRBJ2-5; unclear D gene. Source material: PBMCs. Written as DNA, the CDR3 is TGCAGTGCTAGGCTTATCCAAGAGACCCAGTACTTC. Its protein is CSARLIQETQYF.